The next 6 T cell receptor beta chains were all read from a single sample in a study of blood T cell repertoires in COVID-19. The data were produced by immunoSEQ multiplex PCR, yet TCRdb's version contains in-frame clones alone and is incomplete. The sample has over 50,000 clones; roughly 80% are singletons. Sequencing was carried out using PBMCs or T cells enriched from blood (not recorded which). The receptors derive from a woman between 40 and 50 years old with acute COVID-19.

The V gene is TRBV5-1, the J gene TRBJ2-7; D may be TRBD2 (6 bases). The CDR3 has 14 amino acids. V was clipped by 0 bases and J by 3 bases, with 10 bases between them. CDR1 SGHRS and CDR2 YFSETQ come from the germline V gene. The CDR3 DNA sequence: TGCGCCAGCAGCTTGGGTGCGGGGCACTACGAGCAGTACTTC. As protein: CASSLGAGHYEQYF.

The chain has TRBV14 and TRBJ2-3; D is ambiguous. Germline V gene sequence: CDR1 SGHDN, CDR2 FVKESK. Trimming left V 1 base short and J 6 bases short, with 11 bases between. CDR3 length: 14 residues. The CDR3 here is CASSQGTYGDTQYF. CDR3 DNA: TGTGCCAGCAGCCAAGGAACTTACGGGGATACGCAGTATTTT.

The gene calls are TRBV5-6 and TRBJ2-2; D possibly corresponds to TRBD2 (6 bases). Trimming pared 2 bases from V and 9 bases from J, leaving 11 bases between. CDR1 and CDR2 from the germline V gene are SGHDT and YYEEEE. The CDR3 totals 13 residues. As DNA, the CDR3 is TGTGCCAGCAGCTTTTCCGCGGGGAGGGAGCTGTTTTTT. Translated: CASSFSAGRELFF.

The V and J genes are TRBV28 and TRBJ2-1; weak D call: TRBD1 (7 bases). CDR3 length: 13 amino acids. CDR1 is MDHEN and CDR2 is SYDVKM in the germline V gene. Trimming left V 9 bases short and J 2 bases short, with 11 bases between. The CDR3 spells CASGGTAYNEQFF. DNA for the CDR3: TGTGCCAGTGGCGGGACAGCCTACAATGAGCAGTTCTTC.

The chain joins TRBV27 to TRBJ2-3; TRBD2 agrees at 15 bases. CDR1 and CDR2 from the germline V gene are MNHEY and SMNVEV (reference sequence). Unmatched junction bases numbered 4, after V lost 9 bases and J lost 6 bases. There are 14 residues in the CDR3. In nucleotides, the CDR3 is TGTGCCAGTCGGGGACTAGCGGGGGGTGATACGCAGTATTTT. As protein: CASRGLAGGDTQYF.

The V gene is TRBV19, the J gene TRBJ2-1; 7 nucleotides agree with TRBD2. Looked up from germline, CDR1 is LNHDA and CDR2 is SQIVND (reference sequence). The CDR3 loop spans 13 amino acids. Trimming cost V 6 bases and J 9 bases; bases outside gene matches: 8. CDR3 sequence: CASSPTPGGEQFF. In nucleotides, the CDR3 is TGTGCCAGTAGCCCCACCCCGGGGGGTGAGCAGTTCTTC. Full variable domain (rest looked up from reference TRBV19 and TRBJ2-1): DGGITQSPKYLFRKEGQNVTLSCEQNLNHDAMYWYRQDPGQGLRLIYYSQIVNDFQKGDIAEGYSVSREKKESFPLTVTSAQKNPTAFYLCASSPTPGGEQFFGPGTRLTVL.